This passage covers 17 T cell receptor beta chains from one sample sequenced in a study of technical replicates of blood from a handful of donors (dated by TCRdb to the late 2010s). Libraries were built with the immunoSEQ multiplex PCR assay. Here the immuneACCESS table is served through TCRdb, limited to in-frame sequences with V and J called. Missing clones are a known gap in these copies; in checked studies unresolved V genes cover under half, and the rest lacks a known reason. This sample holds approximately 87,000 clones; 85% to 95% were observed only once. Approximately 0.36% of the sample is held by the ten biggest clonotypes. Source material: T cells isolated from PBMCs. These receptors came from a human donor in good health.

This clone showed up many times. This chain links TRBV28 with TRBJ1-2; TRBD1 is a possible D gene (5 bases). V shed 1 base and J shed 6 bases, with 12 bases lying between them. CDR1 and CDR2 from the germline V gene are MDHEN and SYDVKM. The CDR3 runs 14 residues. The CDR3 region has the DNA TGTGCCAGCAGTTTATTCTCAGGGAGGGATGGCTACACCTTC. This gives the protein CASSLFSGRDGYTF.

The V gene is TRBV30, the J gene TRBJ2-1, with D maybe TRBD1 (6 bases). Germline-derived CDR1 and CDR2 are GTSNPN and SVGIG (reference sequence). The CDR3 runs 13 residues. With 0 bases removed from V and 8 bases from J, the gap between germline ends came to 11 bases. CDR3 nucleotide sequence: TGTGCCTGGAGTGTTACAGGGTTCGATGAGCAGTTCTTC. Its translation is CAWSVTGFDEQFF.

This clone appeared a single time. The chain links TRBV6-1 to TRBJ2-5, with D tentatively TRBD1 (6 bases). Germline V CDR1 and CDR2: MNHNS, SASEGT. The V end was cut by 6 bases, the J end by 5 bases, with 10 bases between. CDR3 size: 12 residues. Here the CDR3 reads CASSRGDETQYF. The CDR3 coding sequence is TGTGCCAGCAGCAGGGGAGATGAGACCCAGTACTTC.

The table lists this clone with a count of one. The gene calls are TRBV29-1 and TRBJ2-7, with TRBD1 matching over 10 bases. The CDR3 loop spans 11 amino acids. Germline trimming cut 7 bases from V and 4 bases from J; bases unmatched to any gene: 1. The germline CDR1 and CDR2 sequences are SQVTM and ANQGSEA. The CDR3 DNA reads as TGCAGCGGACAGGGGGCTTACGAGCAGTACTTC. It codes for CSGQGAYEQYF.

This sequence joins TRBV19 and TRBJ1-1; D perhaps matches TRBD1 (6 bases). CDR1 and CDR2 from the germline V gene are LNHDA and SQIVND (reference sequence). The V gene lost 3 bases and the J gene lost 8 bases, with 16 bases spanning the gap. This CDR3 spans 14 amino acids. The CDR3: CASSIIFSGTEAFF. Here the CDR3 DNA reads TGTGCCAGTAGTATTATCTTTTCAGGGACAGAAGCTTTCTTT.

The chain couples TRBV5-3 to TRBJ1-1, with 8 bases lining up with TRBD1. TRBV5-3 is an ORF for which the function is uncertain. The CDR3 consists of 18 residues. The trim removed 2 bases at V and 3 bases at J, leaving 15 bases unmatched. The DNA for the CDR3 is TGTGCCAGAAGCTTTTGGGTCCAGGGGGCAGGAGGACACACTGAAGCTTTCTTT. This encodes CARSFWVQGAGGHTEAFF.

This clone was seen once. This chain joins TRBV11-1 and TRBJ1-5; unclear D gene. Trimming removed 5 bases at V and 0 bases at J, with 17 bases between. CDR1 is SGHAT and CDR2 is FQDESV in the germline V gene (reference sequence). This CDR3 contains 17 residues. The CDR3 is CASSRLRRINSNQPQHF. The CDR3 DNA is TGTGCCAGCAGCCGACTTAGGAGAATCAATAGCAATCAGCCCCAGCATTTT. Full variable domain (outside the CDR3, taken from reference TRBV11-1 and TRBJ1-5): EAEVAQSPRYKITEKSQAVAFWCDPISGHATLYWYRQILGQGPELLVQFQDESVVDDSQLPKDRFSAERLKGVDSTLKIQPAELGDSAMYLCASSRLRRINSNQPQHFGDGTRLSIL.

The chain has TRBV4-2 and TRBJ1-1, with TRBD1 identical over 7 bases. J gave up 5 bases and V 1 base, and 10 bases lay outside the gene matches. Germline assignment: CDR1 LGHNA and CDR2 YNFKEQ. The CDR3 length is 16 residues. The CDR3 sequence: CASSQALGGEGTEAFF. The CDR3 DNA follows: TGTGCCAGCAGCCAAGCCCTAGGGGGCGAAGGGACTGAAGCTTTCTTT.

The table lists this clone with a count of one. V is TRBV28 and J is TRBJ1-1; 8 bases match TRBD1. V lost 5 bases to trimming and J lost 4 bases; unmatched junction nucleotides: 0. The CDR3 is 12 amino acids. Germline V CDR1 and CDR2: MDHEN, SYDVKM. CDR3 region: CASSTGGTEAFF. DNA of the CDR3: TGTGCCAGCAGTACAGGGGGCACTGAAGCTTTCTTT.

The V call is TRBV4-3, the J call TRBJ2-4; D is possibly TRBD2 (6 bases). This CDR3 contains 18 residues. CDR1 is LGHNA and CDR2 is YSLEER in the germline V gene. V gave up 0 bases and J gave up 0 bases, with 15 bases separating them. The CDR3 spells CASSQDRGGPLAKNIQYF. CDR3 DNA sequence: TGCGCCAGCAGCCAAGATCGTGGAGGGCCCCTAGCCAAAAACATTCAGTACTTC.

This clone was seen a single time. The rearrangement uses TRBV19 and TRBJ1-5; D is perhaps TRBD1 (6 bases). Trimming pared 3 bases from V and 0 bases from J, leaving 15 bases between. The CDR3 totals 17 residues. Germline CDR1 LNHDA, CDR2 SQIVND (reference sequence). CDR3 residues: CASSIRGGTYSNQPQHF. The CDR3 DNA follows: TGTGCCAGTAGTATCCGGGGGGGCACATATAGCAATCAGCCCCAGCATTTT. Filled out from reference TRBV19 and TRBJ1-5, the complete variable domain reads DGGITQSPKYLFRKEGQNVTLSCEQNLNHDAMYWYRQDPGQGLRLIYYSQIVNDFQKGDIAEGYSVSREKKESFPLTVTSAQKNPTAFYLCASSIRGGTYSNQPQHFGDGTRLSIL.

DNA of the CDR3: TGTGCCATCAGTGAACGGGGGGCGGTTGACGAGCAGTACTTC. Amino acid sequence: CAISERGAVDEQYF. This chain connects TRBV10-3 to TRBJ2-7, with D possibly matching TRBD2 (7 bases). This CDR3 comprises 14 residues. CDR1 is ENHRY and CDR2 is SYGVKD in the germline V gene. Trimming stripped 3 bases from V and 5 bases from J, with 14 bases between.

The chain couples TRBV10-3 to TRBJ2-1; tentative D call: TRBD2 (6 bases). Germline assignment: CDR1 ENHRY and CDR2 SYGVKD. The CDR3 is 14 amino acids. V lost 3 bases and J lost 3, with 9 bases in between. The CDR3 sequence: CAISELDYYNEQFF. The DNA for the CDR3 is TGTGCCATCAGTGAATTGGACTACTACAATGAGCAGTTCTTC.

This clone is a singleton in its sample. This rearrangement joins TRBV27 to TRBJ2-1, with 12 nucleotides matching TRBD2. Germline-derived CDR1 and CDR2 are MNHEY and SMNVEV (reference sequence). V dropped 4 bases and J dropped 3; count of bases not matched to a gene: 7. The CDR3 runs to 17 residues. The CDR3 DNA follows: TGTGCCAGCAGTTCTGGGCTAGCGGGAGGGTTCTACAATGAGCAGTTCTTC. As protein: CASSSGLAGGFYNEQFF.

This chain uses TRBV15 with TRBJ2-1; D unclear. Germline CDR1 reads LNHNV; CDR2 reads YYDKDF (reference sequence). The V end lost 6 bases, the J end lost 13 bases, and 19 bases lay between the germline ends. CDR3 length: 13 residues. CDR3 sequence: CATRSGLAVQQFF. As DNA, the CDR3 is TGTGCCACCAGAAGTGGCCTGGCAGTTCAACAGTTCTTC.

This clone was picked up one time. CDR3 residues: CASDPNMLTSGINEQYF. The CDR3 nucleotides are TGTGCCAGCGACCCGAACATGCTGACTAGCGGGATCAACGAGCAGTACTTC. V is TRBV7-8 and J is TRBJ2-7; 11 bases line up with TRBD2. The V gene end was trimmed by 8 bases and the J gene end by 5 bases; junction bases not matched to a gene: 17. There are 17 residues in the CDR3. CDR1 and CDR2 from the germline V gene are SGHVS and FQNEAQ.

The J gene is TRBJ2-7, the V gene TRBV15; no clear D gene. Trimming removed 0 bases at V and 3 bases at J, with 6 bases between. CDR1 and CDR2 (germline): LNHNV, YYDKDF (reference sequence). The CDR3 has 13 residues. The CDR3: CATSRDSGYEQYF. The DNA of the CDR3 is TGTGCCACCAGCAGAGATTCCGGCTACGAGCAGTACTTC.